The 13 T cell receptor beta chains below all came from one sample that was sequenced in a study of a mutant IDH1 vaccine in newly diagnosed glioma. These TCRs are of unknown antigen specificity. Here immunoSEQ multiplex PCR was the method, and the copy in TCRdb shows in-frame clones only, minus some. The data hold about 36,000 clones, with 80% observed a single time. As for time point: week 11, during vaccination. In every dose of vaccine, 300 ug of mutant IDH1 20-mer peptide was given alongside topical imiquimod. Sequenced material: peripheral blood mononuclear cells (PBMCs), taken from a glioma patient whose treatment included an IDH1 peptide vaccine. These receptors were obtained from a woman aged 25 to 39 with glioma. Some clones in this sample may be carry-over from other donors' samples.

This chain uses TRBV6-1 with TRBJ2-5; a possible D gene is TRBD1 (6 bases). The V gene lost 5 bases and the J gene lost 10 bases, with 11 bases spanning the gap. This CDR3 contains 11 residues. Germline V gene sequence: CDR1 MNHNS, CDR2 SASEGT. The CDR3 DNA follows: TGTGCCAGCAGTAGAACAGGGTACCAGTACTTC. As protein: CASSRTGYQYF.

The chain employs TRBV21-1 and TRBJ2-1; TRBD1, the D gene given by the table, was not confirmed from the DNA. TRBV21-1 is a documented pseudogene. The length of the CDR3 is 15 residues. The CDR3 DNA sequence: TGTGCCAGCAGCAAAATTACCAGGTCGCGCAATGAGCAGTTCTTC. It is translated as CASSKITRSRNEQFF.

The chain uses TRBV9 and TRBJ1-2; 10 nucleotides line up with TRBD1. The length of the CDR3 is 14 residues. J gave up 6 bases and V 0 bases, and 2 bases lay outside the gene matches. Germline CDR1 and CDR2: SGDLS and YYNGEE. The CDR3 loop is CASSVGDRGHGYTF. DNA of the CDR3: TGTGCCAGCAGCGTAGGGGACAGGGGCCATGGCTACACCTTC.

This chain connects TRBV27 to TRBJ2-3; D might be TRBD2 (5 bases). The V and J ends lost 2 bases and 2 bases respectively, with 14 bases between them. CDR1 MNHEY and CDR2 SMNVEV come from the germline V gene (reference sequence). The CDR3 contains 16 residues. The CDR3 loop reads CASSLDISDYTDTQYF. The CDR3 DNA reads TGTGCCAGCAGTTTAGACATTAGCGATTACACAGATACGCAGTATTTT.

The chain links TRBV19 to TRBJ2-7; 7 nucleotides agree with TRBD1. With V trimmed by 8 bases and J by 0 bases, 7 bases remained unmatched. CDR3 length: 14 residues. CDR1 is LNHDA and CDR2 is SQIVND in the germline V gene (reference sequence). The CDR3 coding sequence is TGTGCCAGTGAGGACAGGTACGGCTCCTACGAGCAGTACTTC. It encodes CASEDRYGSYEQYF. Based on the CDR3 plus reference TRBV19 and TRBJ2-7, the full variable domain is DGGITQSPKYLFRKEGQNVTLSCEQNLNHDAMYWYRQDPGQGLRLIYYSQIVNDFQKGDIAEGYSVSREKKESFPLTVTSAQKNPTAFYLCASEDRYGSYEQYFGPGTRLTVT.

The chain has TRBV30 and TRBJ1-2; D uncertain. CDR3 length equals 15 residues. Germline CDR1 is GTSNPN and CDR2 is SVGIG (reference sequence). Trimming left V 0 bases short and J 4 bases short, with 15 bases between. The CDR3 DNA sequence: TGTGCCTGGAGTGTAGCCCGGCGGACTACCTATGGCTACACCTTC. Its protein is CAWSVARRTTYGYTF.

V usage is TRBV27 and J usage is TRBJ2-2; 9 bases fit TRBD2. Germline lookup yields CDR1 MNHEY and CDR2 SMNVEV (reference sequence). This CDR3 is built from 18 residues. V shed 3 bases, J shed 5 bases, and the junction held 13 bases outside the gene matches. DNA of the CDR3: TGTGCCAGCAGTTTCTTGCCTTGGCGGGAGGGCGAGACCGGGGAGCTGTTTTTT. Encoded protein: CASSFLPWREGETGELFF.

The V gene is TRBV19, the J gene TRBJ2-7; the D is unclear. The CDR3 covers 13 residues. Germline CDR1 is LNHDA and CDR2 is SQIVND (reference sequence). V lost 8 bases, J lost 3 bases, and 14 bases lay in between. Written as DNA, the CDR3 is TGTGCCAGTTCCTTGGCGCCGGACTACGAGCAGTACTTC. Residues: CASSLAPDYEQYF.

The V and J genes are TRBV11-3 and TRBJ2-7, with 10 nucleotides matching TRBD2. The CDR3 extends over 15 amino acids. The V gene's germline CDR1 is SGHNT and CDR2 YENEEA. V was clipped by 6 bases and J by 5 bases; unmatched bases: 10. CDR3 amino acids: CASRGGGTSDHEQYF. CDR3 nucleotide sequence: TGTGCCAGCAGAGGTGGTGGGACTAGCGACCACGAGCAGTACTTC.

The rearrangement joins TRBV6-5 to TRBJ1-2; D is ambiguous. With 0 bases removed from V and 8 bases from J, the gap between germline ends came to 13 bases. Germline V CDR1 and CDR2: MNHEY, SVGAGI. The CDR3 consists of 14 residues. For the CDR3, the DNA is TGTGCCAGCAGTTACTCGCCGTCGTCTATCGGCTACACCTTC. Translation gives CASSYSPSSIGYTF.

The chain couples TRBV30 to TRBJ2-7; 13 bases fit TRBD2. With V trimmed by 5 bases and J by 0 bases, 7 bases remained unmatched. Germline CDR1 is GTSNPN and CDR2 is SVGIG (reference sequence). The length of the CDR3 is 16 residues. CDR3 coding DNA: TGTGCCTGGGGACTAGCGGGAGAAGTGCTCTCCTACGAGCAGTACTTC. This gives the protein CAWGLAGEVLSYEQYF.

This chain uses TRBV7-3 with TRBJ2-7, with 8 bases matching TRBD2. With 5 bases clipped from V and 2 bases from J, the junction kept 8 bases outside the gene matches. Germline CDR1 reads SGHTA; CDR2 reads FQGTGA. The CDR3 covers 15 residues. The CDR3 spells CASSPLAGPTYEQYF. CDR3 sequence (DNA): TGTGCCAGCAGCCCCCTAGCGGGCCCAACCTACGAGCAGTACTTC. The full variable domain, completed using reference TRBV7-3 and TRBJ2-7, is GAGVSQTPSNKVTEKGKYVELRCDPISGHTALYWYRQSLGQGPEFLIYFQGTGAADDSGLPNDRFFAVRPEGSVSTLKIQRTERGDSAVYLCASSPLAGPTYEQYFGPGTRLTVT.

The V gene is TRBV5-4, the J gene TRBJ1-1, with D perhaps matching TRBD1 (5 bases). The CDR3 loop spans 13 amino acids. From germline, CDR1 is SGHNT and CDR2 YYREEE (reference sequence). Trimming took off 0 bases at V and 4 bases at J, with 7 bases between the two ends. CDR3 protein: CASSLEGSTEAFF. For the CDR3, the DNA is TGTGCCAGCAGCTTGGAGGGGAGCACTGAAGCTTTCTTT.